This T cell receptor (beta chain) was recovered during a study of T cells after yellow fever vaccination. Overall study results and limits: Just a small share of clonotypes turned up in the CD4 compartment as well as the CD8 compartment. FACS-sorted repertoires could contain abundant clonotypes contaminating from the bulk population. Clones that expanded after primary vaccination mostly reappeared after the booster (96% CD4, approximately 89% CD8).

Template-switching 5'RACE yielded the TCR cDNA; a universal primer site and UMIs were added in the process. TCRdb re-analysed the 5' RACE reads in MiXCR, keeping a single row per CDR3 protein. The sample comprises fewer than 400,000 distinct CDR3 sequences, 6.2% of which are singletons, and around 16% rests with the top ten. Germline-derived CDR1 and CDR2 are ENHRY and SYGVKD. The CDR3 totals 15 residues. V was pared by 2 bases and J by 10 bases, with 17 bases between. The table lists this clonotype with many counts. What it recognizes is unknown. The sequence was collected from a young man who received the YFV17D yellow fever vaccine. The chain employs TRBV10-3 and TRBJ2-2; tentatively, D is TRBD1 (5 bases). Here the sequenced sample was PBMCs, taken 5 days after the yellow fever booster vaccination. The DNA for the CDR3 is TGTGCCATCAGTGAGAACCGAGACAGCTCGACGGAGCTGTTTTTT. Protein: CAISENRDSSTELFF.